A single sample is the source of the 9 T cell receptor beta chains below, sequenced in a study of low-dose radiotherapy and immunotherapy resistance in tumors. Alpha and beta chains were covered, as first-strand cDNA relied on TRAV- and TRBV-specific primers. Amplification, which lasted 20 PCR cycles, used a constant-region primer and V-primer adapter to amplify TCRs. Via MiXCR, TCRdb re-called the reads, giving one row per CDR3 protein. Seen here are about 64,000 distinct CDR3 sequences, less than 30% observed once, and the top ten hold 6.5% to 8%. This sample's time point: before trial treatment. The sequences come from PBMCs, collected before treatment. All receptors come from a male donor with rectosigmoid adenocarcinoma.

This clonotype was recorded many times. V is TRBV28 and J is TRBJ1-5, with unresolved D. The CDR3 runs 15 residues. The V gene lost 5 bases and the J gene lost 3 bases, with 14 bases spanning the gap. Looked up from germline, CDR1 is MDHEN and CDR2 is SYDVKM. CDR3 sequence: CASSLLPFINQPQHF. The DNA for the CDR3 is TGTGCCAGCAGTCTTCTCCCTTTTATCAATCAGCCCCAGCATTTT.

DNA of the CDR3: TGTGCCAGCAGCTTGTCCATCAATTGGGCAGATACGCAGTATTTT. Encoded protein: CASSLSINWADTQYF. V is TRBV5-4 and J is TRBJ2-3; the D is unclear. The CDR3 has 15 amino acids. Germline loops: CDR1 SGHNT, CDR2 YYREEE (reference sequence). Between the trimmed V and J ends, which lost 1 base and 4 bases, there was a span of 13 bases.

The sample holds many counts of this clonotype. The V call is TRBV7-2, the J call TRBJ2-1; a possible D gene is TRBD2 (5 bases). V lost 2 bases and J lost 9, with 17 bases in between. The CDR3 runs to 15 residues. Germline V CDR1 and CDR2: SGHTA, FQGNSA. The CDR3 loop is CASSLIERLRGEQFF. CDR3 sequence (DNA): TGTGCCAGCAGCTTAATAGAGCGTCTACGGGGTGAGCAGTTCTTC.

The V gene is TRBV7-2, the J gene TRBJ2-1; the match to TRBD2 covers 8 bases. The CDR3 sequence is 13 residues long. V was pared by 1 base and J by 12 bases, with 5 bases of the junction left unmatched. Germline CDR1 reads SGHTA; CDR2 reads FQGNSA. The CDR3 DNA reads TGTGCCAGCAGCTTAGGTTGGACTAGCAGGCAGTTCTTC. This encodes CASSLGWTSRQFF.

This chain uses TRBV6-6 with TRBJ2-1; 7 bases line up with TRBD2. This CDR3 is 13 amino acids long. Per germline, CDR1 MNHNY and CDR2 SVGAGI (reference sequence). After removal of 0 bases from V and 7 bases from J, the junction contained 0 bases not matched to a gene. The CDR3 loop reads CASSYSGLNEQFF. The CDR3 DNA reads as TGTGCCAGCAGTTACTCGGGACTAAATGAGCAGTTCTTC.

J is TRBJ2-1 and V is TRBV7-8, with 10 bases matching TRBD2. Germline V gene sequence: CDR1 SGHVS, CDR2 FQNEAQ. The CDR3 runs 16 residues. V gave up 4 bases and J gave up 0 bases; unmatched junction bases: 3. CDR3 nucleotides: TGTGCCAGCAGCTCAGCGGGAGGGCCCTCCTACAATGAGCAGTTCTTC. Translating it yields CASSSAGGPSYNEQFF. The complete variable domain, with remaining parts taken from reference TRBV7-8 and TRBJ2-1, reads GAGVSQSPRYKVAKRGQDVALRCDPISGHVSLFWYQQALGQGPEFLTYFQNEAQLDKSGLPSDRFFAERPEGSVSTLKIQRTQQEDSAVYLCASSSAGGPSYNEQFFGPGTRLTVL.

A note on this clonotype: A read error likely explains this, since a far larger clone differs by one base. The chain employs TRBV10-1 and TRBJ2-1, with D perhaps TRBD1 (6 bases). The CDR3 runs 13 residues. CDR1 and CDR2 from the germline V gene are WNHNN and SYGVQD (reference sequence). The ends were cut back, 3 bases at V and 10 bases at J, with 13 bases in the middle. CDR3 nucleotides: TGCGCCAGCAGTGATGGACAGAGGGACGAGCAGTTCTTC. Translated: CASSDGQRDEQFF.

This clonotype was recorded many times. This chain connects TRBV27 to TRBJ2-2; D is ambiguous. V shed 5 bases and J shed 4 bases, with 8 bases lying between them. The length of the CDR3 is 13 residues. Germline values: CDR1 MNHEY, CDR2 SMNVEV (reference sequence). The CDR3 nucleotides read TGTGCCAGCAGTACCCTTGGCACCGGGGAGCTGTTTTTT. It translates to CASSTLGTGELFF.

This clonotype came up many times. The chain combines TRBV28 with TRBJ2-7, with a tentative D call TRBD1 (5 bases). The CDR3 is 14 amino acids. Trimming took off 5 bases at V and 0 bases at J, with 11 bases between the two ends. Germline V gene data show CDR1 as MDHEN and CDR2 as SYDVKM. CDR3 sequence: CASSTTGTSYEQYF. The CDR3 DNA reads as TGTGCCAGCAGTACCACAGGAACCTCCTACGAGCAGTACTTC.